This T cell receptor beta chain comes out of a study of patients and donors after allogeneic stem cell transplantation (TCRdb year 2020). V and J lose 0 bases and 14 bases, and a span of 10 bases separates them. Reading from cysteine to phenylalanine, the CDR3 counts 11 amino acids. The CDR3 DNA has 33 bases and is translated from base 1. Sequences LGHDT (CDR1) and YNNKEL (CDR2) are obtained from the germline V gene (reference sequence). The library relied on RT-PCR. The sequencer listed for this sample is NextSeq 550. TCRdb trimmed the raw reads at Q25, called clones with MiXCR and kept productive beta chains. Every CDR3 protein is listed once, alongside the most common genes and DNA of its rows. Present in this sample are about a million distinct CDR3 sequences, about a sixth of which were seen just once. In total, the top ten clones hold 5% to 6.5% of the sample. As regards this clonotype: Its recognized antigen is unknown. Base qualities are not recorded, but no much larger clone differs from it by a single base.

The sequence came from a human donor who was either an allogeneic HSCT recipient or a stem cell or donor lymphocyte infusion donor (not recorded which). It is not recorded whose cells these are; they may come from a transplant donor. The material sequenced was blood, either unsorted or a sorted T cell fraction (not recorded which). The rearranged chain carries TRBV3-1 and TRBJ1-2; no D gene is confidently identified. This receptor has the CDR3 CASSQEGFRTF. DNA sequence: TGTGCCAGCAGCCAAGAGGGGTTTCGGACCTTC. Reference TRBV3-1 and TRBJ1-2 genes cover what lies past the CDR3, so the full variable domain is DTAVSQTPKYLVTQMGNDKSIKCEQNLGHDTMYWYKQDSKKFLKIMFSYNNKELIINETVPNRFSPKSPDKAHLNLHINSLELGDSAVYFCASSQEGFRTFGSGTRLTVV.